This entry is about one TCR beta chain. Its antigen is undetermined. This CDR3 spans 15 amino acids. Germline CDR1 reads MNHEY; CDR2 reads SVGAGI. Trimming removed 3 bases from V and 1 base from J; junction bases left unmatched: 4. This specimen belongs to a study of blood T cells in healthy people across ages. Study details: Template switching captured about one barcoded beta molecule per two T cells.

A second PCR of roughly 6 to 12 cycles used a sample-barcoded 5' primer and a J-beta primer mix. MiXCR, applied by TCRdb to the 5' RACE reads, yields one record per CDR3 protein. The sample holds 1 million or so distinct CDR3 sequences, under 45% seen once. Points from the study as a whole: Both higher diversity and more naive CD4+ cells marked long-lived donors when set against aged donors.

The TCR originated in a woman aged 55-69 years in good health. The sequencing sample was made of blood. The genes are TRBV6-5 and TRBJ2-5; 8 bases map to TRBD2. The CDR3 is CASSYSGALQETQYF. The CDR3 DNA is TGTGCCAGCAGTTATAGCGGGGCACTCCAAGAGACCCAGTACTTC.